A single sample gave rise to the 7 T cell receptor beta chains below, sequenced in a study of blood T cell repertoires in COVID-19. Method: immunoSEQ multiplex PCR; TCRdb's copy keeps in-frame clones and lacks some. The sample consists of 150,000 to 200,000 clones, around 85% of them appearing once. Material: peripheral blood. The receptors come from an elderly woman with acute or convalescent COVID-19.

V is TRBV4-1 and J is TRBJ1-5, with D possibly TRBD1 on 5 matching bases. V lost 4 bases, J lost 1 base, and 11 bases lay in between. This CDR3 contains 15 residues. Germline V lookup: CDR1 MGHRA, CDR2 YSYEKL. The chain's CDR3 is CASSPGLLSNQPQHF. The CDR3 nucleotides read TGCGCCAGCAGCCCGGGACTTCTAAGCAATCAGCCCCAGCATTTT.

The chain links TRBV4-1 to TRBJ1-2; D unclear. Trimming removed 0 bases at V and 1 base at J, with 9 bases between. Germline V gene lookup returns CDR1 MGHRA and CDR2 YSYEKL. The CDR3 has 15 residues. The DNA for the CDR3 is TGCGCCAGCAGCCAAGAGATATCAGTTAACTATGGCTACACCTTC. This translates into CASSQEISVNYGYTF.

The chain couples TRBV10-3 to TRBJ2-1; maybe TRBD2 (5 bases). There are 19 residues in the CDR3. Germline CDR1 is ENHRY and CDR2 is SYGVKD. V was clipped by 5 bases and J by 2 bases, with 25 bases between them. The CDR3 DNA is TGTGCCATCAGTCCTGACGGAGAGGGCCCCCTAGGAACCTACAATGAGCAGTTCTTC. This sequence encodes CAISPDGEGPLGTYNEQFF.

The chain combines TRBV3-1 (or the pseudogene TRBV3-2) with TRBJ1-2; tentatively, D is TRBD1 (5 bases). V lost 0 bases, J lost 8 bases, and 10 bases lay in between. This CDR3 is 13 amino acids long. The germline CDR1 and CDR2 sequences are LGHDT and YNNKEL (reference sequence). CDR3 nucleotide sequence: TGTGCCAGCAGCCAAGATTTGGGGGGAGGCTACACCTTC. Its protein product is CASSQDLGGGYTF.

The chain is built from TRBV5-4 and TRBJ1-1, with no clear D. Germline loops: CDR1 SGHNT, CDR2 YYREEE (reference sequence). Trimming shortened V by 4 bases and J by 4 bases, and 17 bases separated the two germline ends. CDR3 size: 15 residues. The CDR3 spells CASSLAGRSGTEAFF. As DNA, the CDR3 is TGTGCCAGCAGCCTGGCTGGGAGAAGTGGCACTGAAGCTTTCTTT.

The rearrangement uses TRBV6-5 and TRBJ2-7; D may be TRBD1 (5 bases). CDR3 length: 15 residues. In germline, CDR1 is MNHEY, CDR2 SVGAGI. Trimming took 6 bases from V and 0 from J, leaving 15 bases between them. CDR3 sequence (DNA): TGTGCCAGCAGCTTACAGGACATCCCCTCCTACGAGCAGTACTTC. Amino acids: CASSLQDIPSYEQYF.

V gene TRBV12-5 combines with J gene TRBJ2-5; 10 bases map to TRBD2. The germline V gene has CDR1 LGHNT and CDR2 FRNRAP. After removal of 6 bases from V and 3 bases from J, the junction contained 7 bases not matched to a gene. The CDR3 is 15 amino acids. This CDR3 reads CASGLLLAGKETQYF. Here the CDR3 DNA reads TGTGCTAGTGGCCTCCTACTAGCGGGGAAAGAGACCCAGTACTTC.